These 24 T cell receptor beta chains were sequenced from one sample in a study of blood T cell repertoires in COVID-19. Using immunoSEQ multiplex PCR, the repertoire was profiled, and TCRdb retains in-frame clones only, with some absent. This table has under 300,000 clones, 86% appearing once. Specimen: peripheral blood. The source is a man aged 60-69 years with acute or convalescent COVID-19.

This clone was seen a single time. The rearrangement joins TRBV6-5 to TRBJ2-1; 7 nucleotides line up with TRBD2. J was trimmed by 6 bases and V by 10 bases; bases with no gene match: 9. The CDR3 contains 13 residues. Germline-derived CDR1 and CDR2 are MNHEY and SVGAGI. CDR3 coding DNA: TGTGCCACCTCTAGCGGAACCTTCAATGAGCAGTTCTTC. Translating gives CATSSGTFNEQFF.

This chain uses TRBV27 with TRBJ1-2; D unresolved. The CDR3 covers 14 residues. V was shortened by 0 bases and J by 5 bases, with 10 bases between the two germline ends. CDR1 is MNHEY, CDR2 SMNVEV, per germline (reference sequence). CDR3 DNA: TGTGCCAGCAGTTTATCGAGGTTGGCGTATGGCTACACCTTC. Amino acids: CASSLSRLAYGYTF.

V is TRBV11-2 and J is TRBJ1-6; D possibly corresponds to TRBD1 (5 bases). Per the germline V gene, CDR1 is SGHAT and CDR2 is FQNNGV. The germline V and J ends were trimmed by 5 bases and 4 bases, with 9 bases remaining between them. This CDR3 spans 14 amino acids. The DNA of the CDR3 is TGTGCCAGCAGCCTGACAGCATATAATTCACCCCTCCACTTT. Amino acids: CASSLTAYNSPLHF.

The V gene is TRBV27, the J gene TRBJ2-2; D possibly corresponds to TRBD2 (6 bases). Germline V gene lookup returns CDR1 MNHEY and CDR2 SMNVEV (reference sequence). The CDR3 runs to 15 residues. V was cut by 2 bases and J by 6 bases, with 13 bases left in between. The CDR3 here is CASSLSLALSGELFF. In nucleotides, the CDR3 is TGTGCCAGCAGTTTAAGCCTAGCGTTATCCGGGGAGCTGTTTTTT.

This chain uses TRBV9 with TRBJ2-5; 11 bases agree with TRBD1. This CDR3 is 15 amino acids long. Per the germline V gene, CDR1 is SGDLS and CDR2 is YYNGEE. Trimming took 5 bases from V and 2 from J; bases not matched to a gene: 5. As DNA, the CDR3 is TGTGCCAGCAGTGGACAGGGGGCCGAGCAAGAGACCCAGTACTTC. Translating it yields CASSGQGAEQETQYF.

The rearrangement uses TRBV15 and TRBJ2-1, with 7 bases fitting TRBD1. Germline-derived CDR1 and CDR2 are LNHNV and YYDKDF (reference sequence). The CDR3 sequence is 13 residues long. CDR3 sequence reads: CAAGTEGYNEQFF. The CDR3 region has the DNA TGTGCTGCAGGGACAGAAGGCTACAATGAGCAGTTCTTC.

DNA of the CDR3: TGTGCCAGCAGCCCAAGTAGGGGTAGGGGTTCACCCCTCCACTTT. Amino acid sequence: CASSPSRGRGSPLHF. This sequence joins TRBV9 and TRBJ1-6; D is perhaps TRBD1 (5 bases). Germline lookup yields CDR1 SGDLS and CDR2 YYNGEE. V was trimmed by 4 bases and J by 9 bases, leaving 17 bases between them. This CDR3 has 15 residues.

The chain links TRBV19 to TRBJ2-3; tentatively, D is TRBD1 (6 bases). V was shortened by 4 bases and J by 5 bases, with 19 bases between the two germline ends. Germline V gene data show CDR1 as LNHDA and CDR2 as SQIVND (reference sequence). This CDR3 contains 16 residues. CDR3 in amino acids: CASSSSLGGVIDTQYF. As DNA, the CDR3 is TGTGCCAGTAGTAGCTCCTTAGGGGGAGTAATAGATACGCAGTATTTT.

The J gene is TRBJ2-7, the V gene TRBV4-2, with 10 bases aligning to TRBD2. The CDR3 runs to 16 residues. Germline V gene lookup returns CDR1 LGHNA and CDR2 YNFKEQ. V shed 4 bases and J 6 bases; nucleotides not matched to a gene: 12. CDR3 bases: TGTGCCAGCAGCCGGACGCTAGCGGGAGATTTAGCCGAGCAGTACTTC. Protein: CASSRTLAGDLAEQYF.

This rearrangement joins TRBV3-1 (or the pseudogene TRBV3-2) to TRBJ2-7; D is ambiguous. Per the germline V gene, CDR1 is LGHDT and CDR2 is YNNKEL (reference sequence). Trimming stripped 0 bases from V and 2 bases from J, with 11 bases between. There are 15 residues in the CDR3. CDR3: CASSQDHARTYEQYF. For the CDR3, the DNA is TGTGCCAGCAGCCAAGATCATGCGCGGACCTACGAGCAGTACTTC.

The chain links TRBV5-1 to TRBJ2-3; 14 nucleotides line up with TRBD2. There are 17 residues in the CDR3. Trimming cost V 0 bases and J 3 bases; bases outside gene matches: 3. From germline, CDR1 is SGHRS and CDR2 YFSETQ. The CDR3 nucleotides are TGCGCCAGCAGCTTGGGACTAGCGGGAGGGCCTACAGATACGCAGTATTTT. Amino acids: CASSLGLAGGPTDTQYF.

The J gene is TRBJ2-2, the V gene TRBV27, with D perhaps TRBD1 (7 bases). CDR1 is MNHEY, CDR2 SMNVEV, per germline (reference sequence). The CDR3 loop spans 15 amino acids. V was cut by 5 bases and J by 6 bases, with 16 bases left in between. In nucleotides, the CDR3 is TGTGCCAGCAGTCCAATACAGGGGAGGTCCGGGGAGCTGTTTTTT. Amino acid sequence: CASSPIQGRSGELFF.

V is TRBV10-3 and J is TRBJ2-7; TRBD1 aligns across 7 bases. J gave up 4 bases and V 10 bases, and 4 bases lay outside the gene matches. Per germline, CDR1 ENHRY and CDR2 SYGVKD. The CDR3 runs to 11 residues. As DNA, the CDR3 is TGTGCCACGAGACAGGGATACGAGCAGTACTTC. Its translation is CATRQGYEQYF.

The CDR3 here is CASSLDGTRAYEQYF. DNA for the CDR3: TGCGCCAGCAGCTTGGACGGGACACGAGCCTACGAGCAGTACTTC. The chain joins TRBV5-1 to TRBJ2-7; D might be TRBD1 (6 bases). CDR1 is SGHRS, CDR2 YFSETQ, per germline. V lost 0 bases to trimming and J lost 2 bases, with 12 bases between them. This CDR3 has 15 residues.

CDR3 region: CASKAGFGNQPQHF. Written as DNA, the CDR3 is TGTGCCAGCAAAGCGGGGTTTGGCAATCAGCCCCAGCATTTT. The V gene is TRBV6-5, the J gene TRBJ1-5, with D unresolved. Per the germline V gene, CDR1 is MNHEY and CDR2 is SVGAGI. This CDR3 is 14 amino acids long. Trimming took 7 bases from V and 2 from J, leaving 12 bases between them.

The CDR3 sequence: CASSLGQGRGTEAFF. In DNA form, the CDR3 reads TGTGCCAGCAGTTTAGGACAGGGGAGGGGAACTGAAGCTTTCTTT. The rearrangement links TRBV27 to TRBJ1-1, with TRBD1 matching 9 bases. The junction had 6 bases not matched to a gene; V was cut back by 2 bases and J by 5 bases. The germline V gene encodes CDR1 MNHEY and CDR2 SMNVEV (reference sequence). The CDR3 has 15 amino acids.

The CDR3 region is CSVAHPIGLAGLYEQYF. The CDR3 bases are TGCAGCGTGGCCCACCCCATAGGACTAGCGGGTTTATACGAGCAGTACTTC. The V gene is TRBV29-1, the J gene TRBJ2-7, with 11 bases aligning to TRBD2. This CDR3 has 17 residues. The V gene end was trimmed by 6 bases and the J gene end by 4 bases; junction bases not matched to a gene: 17. From germline, CDR1 is SQVTM and CDR2 ANQGSEA.

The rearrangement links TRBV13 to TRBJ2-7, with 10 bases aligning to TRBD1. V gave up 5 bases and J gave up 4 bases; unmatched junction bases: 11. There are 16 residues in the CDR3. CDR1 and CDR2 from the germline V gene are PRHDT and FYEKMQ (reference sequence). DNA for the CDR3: TGTGCCAGCAGCGGTACGGGACAGGGGATTTGGTACGAGCAGTACTTC. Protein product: CASSGTGQGIWYEQYF.

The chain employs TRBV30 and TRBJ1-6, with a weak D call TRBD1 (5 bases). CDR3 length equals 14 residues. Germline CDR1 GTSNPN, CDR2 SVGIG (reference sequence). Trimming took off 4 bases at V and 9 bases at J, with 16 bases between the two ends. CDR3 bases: TGTGCCTGGAATCCAGGGCACCTTGGTTCACCCCTCCACTTT. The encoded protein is CAWNPGHLGSPLHF. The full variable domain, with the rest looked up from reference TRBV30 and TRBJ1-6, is SQTIHQWPATLVQPVGSPLSLECTVEGTSNPNLYWYRQAAGRGLQLLFYSVGIGQISSEVPQNLSASRPQDRQFILSSKKLLLSDSGFYLCAWNPGHLGSPLHFGNGTRLTVT.

The CDR3 DNA is TGTGCCAGCAGCTCATCCCCCGGGACAGATTCCTACGAGCAGTACTTC. It specifies CASSSSPGTDSYEQYF. V usage is TRBV13 and J usage is TRBJ2-7, with 7 nucleotides matching TRBD1. V was clipped by 4 bases and J by 1 base; unmatched bases: 10. The CDR3 spans 16 residues. Germline values: CDR1 PRHDT, CDR2 FYEKMQ (reference sequence).

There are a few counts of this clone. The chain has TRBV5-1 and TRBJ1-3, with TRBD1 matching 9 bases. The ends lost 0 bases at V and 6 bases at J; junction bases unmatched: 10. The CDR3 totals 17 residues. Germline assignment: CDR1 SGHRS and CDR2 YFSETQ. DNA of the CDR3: TGCGCCAGCAGCTTGGGGACAGGGGTACCCTTGGAAAACACCATATATTTT. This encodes CASSLGTGVPLENTIYF.

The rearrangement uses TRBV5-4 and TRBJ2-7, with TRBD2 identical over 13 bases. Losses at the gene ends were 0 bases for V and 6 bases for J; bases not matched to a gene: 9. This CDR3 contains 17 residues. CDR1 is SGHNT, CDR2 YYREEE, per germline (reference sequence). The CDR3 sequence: CASSLVALAGGMGEQYF. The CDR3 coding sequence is TGTGCCAGCAGCTTGGTCGCACTAGCGGGAGGGATGGGCGAGCAGTACTTC.

CDR3 sequence (DNA): TGTGCCAGCAGTAACGAAGCATGCTCCTACGAGCAGTACTTC. The encoded protein is CASSNEACSYEQYF. The rearrangement joins TRBV21-1 to TRBJ2-7; the table's D gene call, TRBD2, was not cross checked with the DNA. TRBV21-1 is tagged as a pseudogene. The CDR3 covers 14 residues.

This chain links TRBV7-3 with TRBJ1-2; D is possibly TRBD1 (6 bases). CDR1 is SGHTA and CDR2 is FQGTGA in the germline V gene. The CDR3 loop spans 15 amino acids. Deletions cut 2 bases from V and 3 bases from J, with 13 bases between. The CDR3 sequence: CASSLDQGSDYGYTF. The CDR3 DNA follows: TGTGCCAGCAGCTTAGATCAGGGGTCCGACTATGGCTACACCTTC.